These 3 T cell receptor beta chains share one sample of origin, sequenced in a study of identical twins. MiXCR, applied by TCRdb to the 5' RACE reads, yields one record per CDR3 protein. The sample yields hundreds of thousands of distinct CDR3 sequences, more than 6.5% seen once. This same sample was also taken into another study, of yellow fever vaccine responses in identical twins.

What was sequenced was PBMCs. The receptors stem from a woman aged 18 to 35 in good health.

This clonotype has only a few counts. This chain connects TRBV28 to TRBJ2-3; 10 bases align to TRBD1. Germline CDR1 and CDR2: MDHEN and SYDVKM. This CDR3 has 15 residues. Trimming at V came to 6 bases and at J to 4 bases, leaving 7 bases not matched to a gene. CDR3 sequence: CASRYAGTGADTQYF. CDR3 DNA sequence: TGTGCCAGCAGATATGCCGGGACAGGGGCAGATACGCAGTATTTT.

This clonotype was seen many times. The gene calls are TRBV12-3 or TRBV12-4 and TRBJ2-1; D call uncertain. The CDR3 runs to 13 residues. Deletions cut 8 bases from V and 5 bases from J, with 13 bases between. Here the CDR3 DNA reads TGTGCCAGCGTCACCGACAAACACAATGAGCAGTTCTTC. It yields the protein CASVTDKHNEQFF.

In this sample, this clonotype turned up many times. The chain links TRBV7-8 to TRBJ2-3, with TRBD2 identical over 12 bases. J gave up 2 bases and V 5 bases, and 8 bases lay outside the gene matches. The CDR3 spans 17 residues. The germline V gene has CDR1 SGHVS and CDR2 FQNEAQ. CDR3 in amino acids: CASSQGLAGGPTDTQYF. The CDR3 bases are TGTGCCAGCAGCCAAGGCCTAGCGGGGGGGCCCACAGATACGCAGTATTTT. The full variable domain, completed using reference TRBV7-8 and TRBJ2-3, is GAGVSQSPRYKVAKRGQDVALRCDPISGHVSLFWYQQALGQGPEFLTYFQNEAQLDKSGLPSDRFFAERPEGSVSTLKIQRTQQEDSAVYLCASSQGLAGGPTDTQYFGPGTRLTVL.